A selection of T cell receptor beta chains follows, all from one sample in a study of CD8+ T cells in alopecia areata. Profiled with immunoSEQ multiplex PCR; TCRdb holds only in-frame clones, not every one. The sample includes 200,000 to 250,000 clones, roughly 69% of them seen just once. This material consisted of CD4+ T cells sorted from blood, taken at week 0. These receptor sequences come from a human donor with alopecia areata. Both conserved end residues are part of each CDR3. The D gene is left open where the match is weak. Clone size is stated in some rows and not others, as once, few, many or a class when expanded.

CDR3nt	CDR3aa	d_gene	v_gene	abundance	j_gene
TGTGCCAGCAGCCCCTCAGCGGGGTACACCTTC	CASSPSAGYTF	NA	TRBV7-9	NA	TRBJ1-2
TGTGCCAGCAGCTTGGGGACAGGAGGCAATCAGCCCCAGCATTTT	CASSLGTGGNQPQHF	TRBD1	TRBV7-9	NA	TRBJ1-5
TGTGCCTGGTTACTGAACACTGAAGCTTTCTTT	CAWLLNTEAFF	NA	TRBV30	NA	TRBJ1-1
TGTGCCTGGAGTGTACAGGCAACCTATGGCTACACCTTC	CAWSVQATYGYTF	NA	TRBV30	NA	TRBJ1-2
TGTGCCTGGAGTGTTCTAATTAGGGGGAACACTGAAGCTTTCTTT	CAWSVLIRGNTEAFF	NA	TRBV30	NA	TRBJ1-1
TGTGCCAGCAGCTTATGGGCAGTCAACTATGGCTACACCTTC	CASSLWAVNYGYTF	NA	TRBV5-4	NA	TRBJ1-2
TGCAGCGTAGATGCGGTCACCGGGGAGCTGTTTTTT	CSVDAVTGELFF	NA	TRBV29-1	NA	TRBJ2-2
TGTGCCAGCAGCTTAGAAACAGATGACTCCCAGCCCCAGCATTTT	CASSLETDDSQPQHF	NA	TRBV7-2	once	TRBJ1-5
TGTGCCAGCAGCGTAGACCCACAGGGAGGTGTTAACACTGAAGCTTTCTTT	CASSVDPQGGVNTEAFF	NA	TRBV9	NA	TRBJ1-1
TGCAGCGTTCGGGCAGGGGGGAACACCGGGGAGCTGTTTTTT	CSVRAGGNTGELFF	TRBD1	TRBV29-1	NA	TRBJ2-2
TGTGCCAGCAGTTCTTACAGGGGGGGCACAGATACGCAGTATTTT	CASSSYRGGTDTQYF	TRBD1	TRBV27	NA	TRBJ2-3
TGTGCCTGGAGTGTATGGAGTGGGACAGAAAACACTGAAGCTTTCTTT	CAWSVWSGTENTEAFF	TRBD1	TRBV30	few	TRBJ1-1
TGCGCCAGCAGCCTCCTGGGCACGGCCAACGTCCTGACTTTC	CASSLLGTANVLTF	NA	TRBV4-1	few	TRBJ2-6
TGTGCCAGCAGCGGAAACAGGGTCGAGACCCAGTACTTC	CASSGNRVETQYF	NA	TRBV7-9	NA	TRBJ2-5
TGTGCCAGCAGCCCTCATAAGTCGACTGGGTCTCTCCAGGTCCTTGGAGAGACCCAGTACTTC	CASSPHKSTGSLQVLGETQYF	NA	TRBV4-2	NA	TRBJ2-5
TGCAGCGTTGTGTGGGCCATAGCGGGGGGCCCGAGCACAGATACGCAGTATTTT	CSVVWAIAGGPSTDTQYF	TRBD2	TRBV29-1	NA	TRBJ2-3
TGTGCCAGCAGTGTAAGGACAGCCCAAGAGACCCAGTACTTC	CASSVRTAQETQYF	NA	TRBV25-1	once	TRBJ2-5
TGTGCCAGCAGCTTGGTCAGGGGGAACACCGGGGAGCTGTTTTTT	CASSLVRGNTGELFF	NA	TRBV5-6	NA	TRBJ2-2
TGTGCCAGCAGCTTAAAGCGGACAGGCGGAACTGAAGCTTTCTTT	CASSLKRTGGTEAFF	TRBD1	TRBV7-9	NA	TRBJ1-1
TGTGCCAGCAGGACAGAATATAATTCACCCCTCCACTTT	CASRTEYNSPLHF	NA	TRBV2	NA	TRBJ1-6
TGTGCCAGCAGCCAAGAAGCCGTGGGAGGTCATCTGTACTTC	CASSQEAVGGHLYF	NA	TRBV4-2	NA	TRBJ2-5
TGTGCCAGCAGTGAATACGGGAATCAGCCCCAGCATTTT	CASSEYGNQPQHF	NA	TRBV25-1	NA	TRBJ1-5
TGTGCCAGCAATTCTGGACAGGGGAACTACGAGCAGTACTTC	CASNSGQGNYEQYF	TRBD1	TRBV6-5	NA	TRBJ2-7
TGCAGCGTTGTTGGCCCCGGCAAGGGTACGCAGTATTTT	CSVVGPGKGTQYF	NA	TRBV29-1	NA	TRBJ2-3
TGTGCCTGGAACGGGAACACCGGGGAGCTGTTTTTT	CAWNGNTGELFF	NA	TRBV30	NA	TRBJ2-2
TGTGCCAGCAGCTTGGGACAGGGAAACGGGGAGCTGTTTTTT	CASSLGQGNGELFF	TRBD1	TRBV7-2	NA	TRBJ2-2
TGCAGCGTTTGGGGCGGTTCCTACGAGCAGTACTTC	CSVWGGSYEQYF	NA	TRBV29-1	NA	TRBJ2-7
TGTGCCAGCTCAAGCTCCTATAATTCACCCCTCCACTTT	CASSSSYNSPLHF	NA	TRBV2	few	TRBJ1-6
TGCAGCGTGGTCGGGACAGGGGCTTTGTCTGGGGCCAACGTCCTGACTTTC	CSVVGTGALSGANVLTF	TRBD1	TRBV29-1	NA	TRBJ2-6
TGCAGCGGATGGAATACGAACACTGAAGCTTTCTTT	CSGWNTNTEAFF	NA	TRBV29-1	NA	TRBJ1-1
TGCAGCGTTGATCTCTCGAACACTGAAGCTTTCTTT	CSVDLSNTEAFF	NA	TRBV29-1	few	TRBJ1-1
TGCGCCAGCACCATTGGACCGATAGCTAGCACAGATACGCAGTATTTT	CASTIGPIASTDTQYF	NA	TRBV5-1	NA	TRBJ2-3
TGTGCCAGCGCGACTTACCGGGACAGCTATGGCTACACCTTC	CASATYRDSYGYTF	TRBD1	TRBV2	NA	TRBJ1-2
TGTGCCAGCAGCATCCACCGGGACAGGGGGCGAAATAATGAAAAACTGTTTTTT	CASSIHRDRGRNNEKLFF	TRBD1	TRBV5-4	few	TRBJ1-4
TGTGCCAGCAGCACTCCAAGGGCAACTTACAATGAGCAGTTCTTC	CASSTPRATYNEQFF	NA	TRBV6-5	few	TRBJ2-1
TGCAGCGTTGAAGATGGTGCGGGGTTCCAAGAGACCCAGTACTTC	CSVEDGAGFQETQYF	NA	TRBV29-1	NA	TRBJ2-5
TGTGCCAGCAGCCCCCGTATCACGACCGGGGTGGGCGAGCAGTACTTC	CASSPRITTGVGEQYF	NA	TRBV11-2	NA	TRBJ2-7
TGTGCCAGCAGTGTTGAAAGGGGCAATCTGCCCCAGCATTTT	CASSVERGNLPQHF	NA	TRBV6-1	once	TRBJ1-5
TGTGCCAGTAGTATAGATATGGGGAAATTCACCGGGGAGCTGTTTTTT	CASSIDMGKFTGELFF	NA	TRBV19	once	TRBJ2-2
TGTGCCAGCTCACCCTTGCCGGTCTACGAGCAGTACTTC	CASSPLPVYEQYF	NA	TRBV18	NA	TRBJ2-7
TGTGCCTGGAGTGCCCCCGGGACTAGGAGTGAGCAGTTCTTC	CAWSAPGTRSEQFF	TRBD2	TRBV30	NA	TRBJ2-1
TGCAGCGTTGGGGCTCTAGCACATGAGCAGTTCTTC	CSVGALAHEQFF	NA	TRBV29-1	NA	TRBJ2-1
TGTGCCTGGAGTGTGGGACGCGATCAGCCCCAGCATTTT	CAWSVGRDQPQHF	NA	TRBV30	NA	TRBJ1-5
TGTGCCACCAGCAGAGATCCGGGACGGATCACAGATACGCAGTATTTT	CATSRDPGRITDTQYF	NA	TRBV15	few	TRBJ2-3
TGTGCCAGCAGCCACCGGGACAGGGGCTACGAGCAGTACTTC	CASSHRDRGYEQYF	TRBD1	TRBV7-2	few	TRBJ2-7
TGTGCCAGCAGCTTAACGCGGGCCCAAGAGACCCAGTACTTC	CASSLTRAQETQYF	NA	TRBV11-1	NA	TRBJ2-5
TGTGCCAGCAGTTACCGAATAGGTTTTCGTCCGTACGAGCAGTACTTC	CASSYRIGFRPYEQYF	NA	TRBV6-6	NA	TRBJ2-7
TGCGCCAGCAGCTCATCACTCGGGAGGGACTATGGCTACACCTTC	CASSSSLGRDYGYTF	NA	TRBV5-1	NA	TRBJ1-2
TGCAGCGTTGATGAGGATAGCAATCAGCCCCAGCATTTT	CSVDEDSNQPQHF	NA	TRBV29-1	NA	TRBJ1-5
TGTGCCATCAGTTTTCGAGGGGGCGAGTCACCCCTCCACTTT	CAISFRGGESPLHF	TRBD1	TRBV10-3	NA	TRBJ1-6
TGTGCCACCAGCGATCACAGGGGGTCCTACAATGAGCAGTTCTTC	CATSDHRGSYNEQFF	TRBD1	TRBV15	few	TRBJ2-1
TGTGCCCTCAAGGGGAGTAACACAGATACGCAGTATTTT	CALKGSNTDTQYF	NA	TRBV10-3	NA	TRBJ2-3
TGTGCCAGCAGCGGGTCAACAGGGTACTATGGCTACACCTTC	CASSGSTGYYGYTF	NA	TRBV9	few	TRBJ1-2
TGCAGCGGGCGCGTCTCAGATACGCAGTATTTT	CSGRVSDTQYF	NA	TRBV29-1	once	TRBJ2-3
TGTGCCAGCAGCCCCCGGGACAGGAGCCCTCTCACTAATGAAAAACTGTTTTTT	CASSPRDRSPLTNEKLFF	TRBD1	TRBV7-8	once	TRBJ1-4
TGTGCCTGGAGTGTACAACCAGATACGCAGTATTTT	CAWSVQPDTQYF	NA	TRBV30	NA	TRBJ2-3
TGCAGCGTTGAAGAACTCAGGGGTTATACCGGGGAGCTGTTTTTT	CSVEELRGYTGELFF	NA	TRBV29-1	NA	TRBJ2-2
TGCAGCGTTGGGGGGAAACCCACTGAAGCTTTCTTT	CSVGGKPTEAFF	NA	TRBV29-1	few	TRBJ1-1
TGTGCCATCAGTCCGGGACAAGTCGACGAAAAACTGTTTTTT	CAISPGQVDEKLFF	NA	TRBV10-3	NA	TRBJ1-4